These 4 T cell receptor beta chains came from one sample sequenced in a study of T-cell memory formation after mild COVID-19. A single record per CDR3 protein comes from TCRdb applying MiXCR to the 5' RACE reads. The table has approximately 65,000 distinct CDR3 sequences, over 8.5% seen once. Sequencing used PBMCs or a T cell subset sorted from them (not recorded which). The receptors come from a man between 18 and 29 years old who had mild COVID-19 (a few samples of this study predate the infection). Cell type and time point are not known.

This clonotype came up a few times. The chain links TRBV7-2 to TRBJ1-2; D uncertain. Per the germline V gene, CDR1 is SGHTA and CDR2 is FQGNSA. Trimming left V 6 bases short and J 4 bases short, with 12 bases between. The CDR3 totals 13 residues. CDR3 bases: TGTGCCAGCAGAGCGGAGGGATCCTATGGCTACACCTTC. The encoded protein is CASRAEGSYGYTF.

This clonotype appeared a few times. This sequence joins TRBV4-2 and TRBJ1-6; unclear D gene. The ends were cut back, 0 bases at V and 13 bases at J, with 16 bases in the middle. CDR3 length equals 15 residues. Germline-derived CDR1 and CDR2 are LGHNA and YNFKEQ. This chain's CDR3 is CASSQDPGPEEPLHF. The DNA for the CDR3 is TGTGCCAGCAGCCAAGATCCCGGTCCGGAGGAGCCCCTCCACTTT.

This clonotype was detected a few times. The chain is built from TRBV5-1 and TRBJ2-3; D is possibly TRBD2 (6 bases). The germline V gene encodes CDR1 SGHRS and CDR2 YFSETQ. With 4 bases removed from V and 6 bases from J, the gap between germline ends came to 27 bases. The CDR3 has 18 amino acids. The CDR3: CASSLAPSLPGVWDTQYF. CDR3 in DNA: TGCGCCAGCAGCCTAGCCCCTTCCCTCCCGGGGGTTTGGGATACGCAGTATTTT.

This clonotype was counted many times. The chain is built from TRBV2 and TRBJ2-2; no clear D. The V end lost 7 bases, the J end lost 0 bases, and 6 bases lay between the germline ends. The CDR3 is 13 amino acids. Germline V lookup: CDR1 SNHLY, CDR2 FYNNEI. The DNA for the CDR3 is TGTGCCAGCAACCCCACGAACACCGGGGAGCTGTTTTTT. It specifies CASNPTNTGELFF.